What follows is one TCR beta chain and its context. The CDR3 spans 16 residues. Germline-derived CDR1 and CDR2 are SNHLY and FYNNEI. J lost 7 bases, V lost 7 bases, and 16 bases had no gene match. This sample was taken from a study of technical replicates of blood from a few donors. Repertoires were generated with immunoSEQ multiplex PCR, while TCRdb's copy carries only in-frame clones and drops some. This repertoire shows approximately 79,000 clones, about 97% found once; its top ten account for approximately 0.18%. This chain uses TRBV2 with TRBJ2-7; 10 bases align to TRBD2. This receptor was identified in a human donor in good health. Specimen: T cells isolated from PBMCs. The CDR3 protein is CASTMTPGTSAQEQYF. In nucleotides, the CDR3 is TGTGCCAGCACCATGACTCCCGGGACTAGCGCCCAGGAGCAGTACTTC.